The sequence of this TCR beta chain was determined in a study of T-cell memory formation after mild COVID-19. The CDR3 loop spans 16 amino acids. The ends lost 3 bases at V and 4 bases at J; junction bases unmatched: 8. Germline V CDR1 and CDR2: SQVTM, ANQGSEA. Study findings and constraints: Contracting clones localized mainly to CM and EM when CD4+ and mainly to EMRA when CD8+. Clones that shrank (day 15 to 85) were balanced CD4/CD8, whereas later expanders leaned CD4+. Some SARS-CoV-2-responding clones were already detected in memory before infection.

This clonotype was observed a handful of times. Its antigen is as yet unknown. A 5'RACE reaction primed in the constant segment made cDNA libraries of TCR alpha and TCR beta, and these carried sample barcodes and UMIs. MiXCR, applied by TCRdb to the 5' RACE reads, yields one record per CDR3 protein. The table lists 350,000 to 500,000 distinct CDR3 sequences, 15% to 20% of them singletons. Sequencing input: PBMCs or a T cell subset sorted from them (not recorded which). This clonotype was obtained from an adult woman who had mild COVID-19 (a few samples of this study predate the infection). Cell type and time point are not known. This chain links TRBV29-1 with TRBJ2-5; 13 positions match TRBD2. CDR3 bases: TGCAGCGTTGACGAACTAGCGGGGGGGCCATCAGAGACCCAGTACTTC. Translated, it gives CSVDELAGGPSETQYF. The whole variable domain, remainder taken from reference TRBV29-1 and TRBJ2-5, is SAVISQKPSRDICQRGTSLTIQCQVDSQVTMMFWYRQQPGQSLTLIATANQGSEATYESGFVIDKFPISRPNLTFSTLTVSNMSPEDSSIYLCSVDELAGGPSETQYFGPGTRLLVL.